This entry features one TCR beta chain sequence. Its antigen is still unknown. 13 Jbeta primers and 60 Vbeta primers were used for the PCR. Clones were read by immunoSEQ multiplex PCR, and TCRdb kept only the in-frame ones, dropping some. This table holds around 120,000 clones, roughly four fifths found once. These data are taken from a study of cytomegalovirus exposure and HLA in healthy donors. Study-level results: The authors later found most CMV-associated TCR beta chains appeared HLA-restricted.

This CDR3 has 14 residues. Germline CDR1 is MNHEY and CDR2 is SMNVEV (reference sequence). With 1 base removed from V and 7 bases from J, the gap between germline ends came to 13 bases. This chain uses TRBV27 with TRBJ2-5; a weak D match, TRBD2 (6 bases). Sequenced material: PBMCs. The clonotype was recovered from a boy under 18 in good health and CMV-seronegative. The CDR3 sequence is CASSLLGGAGTQYF. The CDR3 nucleotides are TGTGCCAGCAGTTTATTGGGGGGAGCTGGGACCCAGTACTTC.